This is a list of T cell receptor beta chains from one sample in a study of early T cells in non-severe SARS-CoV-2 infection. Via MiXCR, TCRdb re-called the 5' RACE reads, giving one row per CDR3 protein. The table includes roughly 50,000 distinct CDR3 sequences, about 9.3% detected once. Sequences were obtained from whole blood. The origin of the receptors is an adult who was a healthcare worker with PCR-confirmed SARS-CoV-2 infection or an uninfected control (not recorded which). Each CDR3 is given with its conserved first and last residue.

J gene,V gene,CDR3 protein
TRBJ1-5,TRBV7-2,CASSLIGQGNQPQHF
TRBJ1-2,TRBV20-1,CSATDSLVYGYTF
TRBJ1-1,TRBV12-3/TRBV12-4,CASLRRAEAFF
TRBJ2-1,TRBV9,CASSVFVGPKFF
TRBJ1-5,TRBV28,CASRGDHQPQHF
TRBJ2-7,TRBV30,CAWGSGLDYEQYF
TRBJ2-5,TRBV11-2,CASSLGRTQETQYF
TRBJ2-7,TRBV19,CASTPSGTGAYEQYF
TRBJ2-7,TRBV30,CAWSVPRAGGPSEQYF
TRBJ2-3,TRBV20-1,CSARTSGSTDTQYF
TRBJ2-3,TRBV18,CASSRRGLAGFTDTQYF
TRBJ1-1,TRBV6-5,CASKPGQGVKTEAFF
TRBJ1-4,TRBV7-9,CASSLRQMNEKLFF
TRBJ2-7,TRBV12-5,CASGLGTSGRATYEQYF
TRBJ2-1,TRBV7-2,CASRTRVENYNEQFF
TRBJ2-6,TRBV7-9,CASSLVGQGLSGANVLTF
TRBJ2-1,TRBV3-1,CASSPSATDGEQFF
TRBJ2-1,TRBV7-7,CASSSGLPGGNEQFF
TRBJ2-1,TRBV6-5,CASSYQGSGSHDEQFF
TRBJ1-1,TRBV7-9,CASSEGLPEAFF
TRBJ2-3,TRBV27,CASSSFRDLPQYF
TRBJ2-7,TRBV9,CASSVDSFPYEQYF
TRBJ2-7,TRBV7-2,CASSRTIISYEQYF
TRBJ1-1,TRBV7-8,CASRRMNTEAFF
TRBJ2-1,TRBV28,CASKGRAGQFF
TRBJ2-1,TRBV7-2,CASSSGQDSANEQFF
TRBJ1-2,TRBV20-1,CSAIYDFRYGYTF
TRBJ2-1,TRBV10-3,CAISAGQGANEQFF
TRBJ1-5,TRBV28,CASSLTGFHQPQHF
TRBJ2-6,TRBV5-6,CASTSGANVLIF
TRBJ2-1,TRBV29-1,CSAHPGESDEQFF
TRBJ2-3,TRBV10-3,CAISESGGRSTDTQYF
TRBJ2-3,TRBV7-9,CASMKAGGTDTQYF
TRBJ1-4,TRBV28,CASRSEKLFF
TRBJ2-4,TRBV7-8,CASSYRQSELAKNIQYF
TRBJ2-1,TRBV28,CASNVARTYNNEQFF
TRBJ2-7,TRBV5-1,CASSLALTRGDYEQYF
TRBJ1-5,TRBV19,CASTDREGQPQHF
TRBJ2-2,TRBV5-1,CASSGGRTNTGELFF
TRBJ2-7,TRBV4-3,CASSQGRLASEQYF
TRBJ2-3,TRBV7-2,CASNTGLEAGLGTDTQYF
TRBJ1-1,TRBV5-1,CASSAPLHENTEAFF